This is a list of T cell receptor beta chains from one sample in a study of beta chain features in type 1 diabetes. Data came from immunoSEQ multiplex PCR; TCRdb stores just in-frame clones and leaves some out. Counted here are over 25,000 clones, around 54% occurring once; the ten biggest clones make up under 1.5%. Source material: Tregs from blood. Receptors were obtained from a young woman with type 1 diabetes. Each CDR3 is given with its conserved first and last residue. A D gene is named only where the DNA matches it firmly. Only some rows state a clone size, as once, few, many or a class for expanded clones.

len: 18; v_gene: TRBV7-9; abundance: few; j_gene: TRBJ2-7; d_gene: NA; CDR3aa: CASSLLIETENHPYEQYF; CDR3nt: TGTGCCAGCAGCTTACTAATCGAAACAGAAAACCACCCCTACGAGCAGTACTTC
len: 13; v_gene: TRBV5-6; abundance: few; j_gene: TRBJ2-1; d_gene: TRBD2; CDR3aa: CASSLRGGDEQFF; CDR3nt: TGTGCCAGCAGCTTGCGGGGGGGGGATGAGCAGTTCTTC
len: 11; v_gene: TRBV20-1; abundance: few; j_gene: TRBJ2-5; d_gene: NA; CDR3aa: CSARARETQYF; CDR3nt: TGCAGTGCTAGAGCCCGGGAGACCCAGTACTTC
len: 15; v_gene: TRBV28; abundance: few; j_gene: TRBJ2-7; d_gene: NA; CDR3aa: CASSPGASGLGEQYF; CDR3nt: TGTGCCAGCAGCCCAGGGGCTAGCGGTCTGGGCGAGCAGTACTTC
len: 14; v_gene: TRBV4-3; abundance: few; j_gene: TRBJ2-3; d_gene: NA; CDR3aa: CASSQGKTASTQYF; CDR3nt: TGCGCCAGCAGCCAAGGCAAAACCGCTAGTACGCAGTATTTT
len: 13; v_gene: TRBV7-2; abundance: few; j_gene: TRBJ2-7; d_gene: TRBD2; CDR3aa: CASSFAGEYEQYF; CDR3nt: TGTGCCAGCAGCTTCGCGGGAGAGTACGAGCAGTACTTC
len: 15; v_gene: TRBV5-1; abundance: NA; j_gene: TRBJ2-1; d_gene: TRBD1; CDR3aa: CASSAGTGGHNEQFF; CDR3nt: TGCGCCAGCAGCGCCGGGACAGGGGGGCACAATGAGCAGTTCTTC
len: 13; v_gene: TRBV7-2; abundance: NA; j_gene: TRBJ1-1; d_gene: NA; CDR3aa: CASSSLQGTEAFF; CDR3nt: TGTGCCAGCAGCTCCCTACAGGGCACTGAAGCTTTCTTT
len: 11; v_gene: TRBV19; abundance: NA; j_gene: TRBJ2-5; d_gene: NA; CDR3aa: CASSNRETQYF; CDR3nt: TGTGCCAGTAGTAATCGGGAGACCCAGTACTTC
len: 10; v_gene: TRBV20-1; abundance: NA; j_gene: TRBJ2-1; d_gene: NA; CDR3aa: CSAQSSRQFF; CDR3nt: TGCAGTGCCCAAAGTTCTAGGCAGTTCTTC
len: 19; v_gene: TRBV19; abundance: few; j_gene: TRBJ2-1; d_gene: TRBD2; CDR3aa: CASNRGLAGGPSSYNEQFF; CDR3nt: TGTGCCAGTAATCGTGGACTAGCGGGAGGGCCGAGCTCCTACAATGAGCAGTTCTTC
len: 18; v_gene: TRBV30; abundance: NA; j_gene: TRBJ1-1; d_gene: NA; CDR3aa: CAWSLNRRGRVANTEAFF; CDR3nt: TGTGCCTGGAGCCTGAATCGGAGGGGAAGGGTCGCGAACACTGAAGCTTTCTTT
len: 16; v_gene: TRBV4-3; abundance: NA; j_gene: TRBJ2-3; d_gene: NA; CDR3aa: CASSQAGHRITDTQYF; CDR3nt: TGCGCCAGCAGCCAAGCGGGACACCGAATCACAGATACGCAGTATTTT
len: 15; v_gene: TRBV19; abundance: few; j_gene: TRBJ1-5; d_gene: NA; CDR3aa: CASRRGEGSNQPQHF; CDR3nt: TGTGCCAGTAGACGGGGGGAAGGTAGCAATCAGCCCCAGCATTTT
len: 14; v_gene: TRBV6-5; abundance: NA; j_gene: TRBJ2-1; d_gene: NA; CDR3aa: CASSARLVYNEQFF; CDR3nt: TGTGCCAGCAGTGCCCGACTAGTATACAATGAGCAGTTCTTC
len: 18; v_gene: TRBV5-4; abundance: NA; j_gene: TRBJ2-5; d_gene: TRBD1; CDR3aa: CASSLGLSVSGGKETQYF; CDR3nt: TGTGCCAGCAGCTTGGGTCTATCAGTCTCAGGGGGCAAGGAGACCCAGTACTTC
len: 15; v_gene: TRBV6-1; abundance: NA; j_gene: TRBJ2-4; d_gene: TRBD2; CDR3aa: CASSGLAGVGNIQYF; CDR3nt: TGTGCCAGCAGTGGTTTAGCGGGAGTCGGAAACATTCAGTACTTC
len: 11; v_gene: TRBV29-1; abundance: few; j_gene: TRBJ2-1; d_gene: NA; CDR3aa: CSVERYNEQFF; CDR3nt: TGCAGCGTTGAGCGGTACAATGAGCAGTTCTTC
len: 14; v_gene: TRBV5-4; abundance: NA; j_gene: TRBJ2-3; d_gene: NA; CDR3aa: CASSLVELTDTQYF; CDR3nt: TGTGCCAGCAGCCTCGTTGAGCTCACAGATACGCAGTATTTT
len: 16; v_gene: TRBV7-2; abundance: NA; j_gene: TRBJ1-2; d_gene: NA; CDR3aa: CASSLDGWSRKESYTF; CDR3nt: TGTGCCAGCAGCTTAGATGGGTGGTCGCGGAAAGAGAGCTACACCTTC
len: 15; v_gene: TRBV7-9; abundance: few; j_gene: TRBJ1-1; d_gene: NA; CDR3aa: CASSFYRQWNTEAFF; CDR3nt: TGTGCCAGCAGCTTCTATCGACAGTGGAACACTGAAGCTTTCTTT
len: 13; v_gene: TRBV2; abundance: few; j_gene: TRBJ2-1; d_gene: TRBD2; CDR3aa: CASRPRLAGEQFF; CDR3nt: TGTGCCAGCAGACCCAGACTAGCGGGGGAGCAGTTCTTC
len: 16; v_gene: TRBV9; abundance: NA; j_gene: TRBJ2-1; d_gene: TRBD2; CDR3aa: CASSPSPGLAVNEQFF; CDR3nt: TGTGCCAGCAGCCCGAGCCCGGGACTAGCTGTTAATGAGCAGTTCTTC
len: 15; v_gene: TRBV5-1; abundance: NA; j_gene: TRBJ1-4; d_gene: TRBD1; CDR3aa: CASSLSGTANEKLFF; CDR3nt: TGCGCCAGCAGCTTGTCGGGGACAGCTAATGAAAAACTGTTTTTT
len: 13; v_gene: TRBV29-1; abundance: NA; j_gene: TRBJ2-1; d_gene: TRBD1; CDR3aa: CSAKDRDYNEQFF; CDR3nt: TGCAGCGCCAAGGACAGGGACTACAATGAGCAGTTCTTC
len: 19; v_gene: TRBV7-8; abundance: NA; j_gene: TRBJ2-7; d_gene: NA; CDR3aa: CASSSSDRAFGSSSYEQYF; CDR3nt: TGTGCCAGCAGCTCGAGCGACAGAGCCTTTGGTTCGAGCTCCTACGAGCAGTACTTC
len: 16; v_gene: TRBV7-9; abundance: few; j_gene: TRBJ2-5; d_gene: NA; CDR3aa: CASSYLAGGARETQYF; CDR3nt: TGTGCCAGCAGCTATCTAGCCGGAGGGGCTCGGGAGACCCAGTACTTC
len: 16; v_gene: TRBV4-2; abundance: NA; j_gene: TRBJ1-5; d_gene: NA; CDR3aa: CASSQEGGQGYQPQHF; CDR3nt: TGTGCCAGCAGCCAAGAAGGGGGTCAGGGTTATCAGCCCCAGCATTTT
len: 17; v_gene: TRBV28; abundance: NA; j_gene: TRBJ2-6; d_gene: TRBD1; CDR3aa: CASSSPRTGAGANVLTF; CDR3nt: TGTGCCAGCAGTTCGCCAAGGACAGGCGCTGGGGCCAACGTCCTGACTTTC
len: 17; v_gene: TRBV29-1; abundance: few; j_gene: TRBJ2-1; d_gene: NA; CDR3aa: CSVGGLFGRASYNEQFF; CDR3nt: TGCAGCGTTGGGGGGCTTTTTGGACGGGCAAGTTACAATGAGCAGTTCTTC
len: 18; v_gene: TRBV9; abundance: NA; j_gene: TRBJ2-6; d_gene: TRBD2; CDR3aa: CASSVGGSGRTGANVLTF; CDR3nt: TGTGCCAGCAGCGTAGGGGGCAGCGGGAGAACCGGGGCCAACGTCCTGACTTTC
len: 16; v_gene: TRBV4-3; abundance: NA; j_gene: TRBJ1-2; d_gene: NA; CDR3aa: CASSQPPGPTTRGYTF; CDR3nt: TGCGCCAGCAGCCAACCCCCTGGGCCGACGACCCGTGGCTACACCTTC
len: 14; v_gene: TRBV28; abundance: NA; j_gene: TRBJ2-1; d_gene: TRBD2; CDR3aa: CASSWTSGIDEQFF; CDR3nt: TGTGCCAGCAGTTGGACTAGCGGGATCGATGAGCAGTTCTTC
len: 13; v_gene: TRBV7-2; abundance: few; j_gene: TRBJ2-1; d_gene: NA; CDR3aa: CASSRTYGDEQFF; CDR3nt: TGTGCCAGCAGCCGAACGTACGGAGATGAGCAGTTCTTC
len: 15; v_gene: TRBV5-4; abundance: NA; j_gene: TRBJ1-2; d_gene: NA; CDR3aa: CASSSKTTGNYGYTF; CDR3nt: TGTGCCAGCAGCTCTAAAACAACAGGGAACTATGGCTACACCTTC
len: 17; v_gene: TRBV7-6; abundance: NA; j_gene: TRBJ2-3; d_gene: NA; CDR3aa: CASSLRGGTAGTDTQYF; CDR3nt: TGTGCCAGCAGCCTTAGGGGGGGGACCGCCGGCACAGATACGCAGTATTTT
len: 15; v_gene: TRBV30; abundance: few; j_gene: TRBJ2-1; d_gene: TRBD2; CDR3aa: CAWDSAGVKVNEQFF; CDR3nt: TGTGCCTGGGACTCAGCGGGAGTAAAGGTGAATGAGCAGTTCTTC